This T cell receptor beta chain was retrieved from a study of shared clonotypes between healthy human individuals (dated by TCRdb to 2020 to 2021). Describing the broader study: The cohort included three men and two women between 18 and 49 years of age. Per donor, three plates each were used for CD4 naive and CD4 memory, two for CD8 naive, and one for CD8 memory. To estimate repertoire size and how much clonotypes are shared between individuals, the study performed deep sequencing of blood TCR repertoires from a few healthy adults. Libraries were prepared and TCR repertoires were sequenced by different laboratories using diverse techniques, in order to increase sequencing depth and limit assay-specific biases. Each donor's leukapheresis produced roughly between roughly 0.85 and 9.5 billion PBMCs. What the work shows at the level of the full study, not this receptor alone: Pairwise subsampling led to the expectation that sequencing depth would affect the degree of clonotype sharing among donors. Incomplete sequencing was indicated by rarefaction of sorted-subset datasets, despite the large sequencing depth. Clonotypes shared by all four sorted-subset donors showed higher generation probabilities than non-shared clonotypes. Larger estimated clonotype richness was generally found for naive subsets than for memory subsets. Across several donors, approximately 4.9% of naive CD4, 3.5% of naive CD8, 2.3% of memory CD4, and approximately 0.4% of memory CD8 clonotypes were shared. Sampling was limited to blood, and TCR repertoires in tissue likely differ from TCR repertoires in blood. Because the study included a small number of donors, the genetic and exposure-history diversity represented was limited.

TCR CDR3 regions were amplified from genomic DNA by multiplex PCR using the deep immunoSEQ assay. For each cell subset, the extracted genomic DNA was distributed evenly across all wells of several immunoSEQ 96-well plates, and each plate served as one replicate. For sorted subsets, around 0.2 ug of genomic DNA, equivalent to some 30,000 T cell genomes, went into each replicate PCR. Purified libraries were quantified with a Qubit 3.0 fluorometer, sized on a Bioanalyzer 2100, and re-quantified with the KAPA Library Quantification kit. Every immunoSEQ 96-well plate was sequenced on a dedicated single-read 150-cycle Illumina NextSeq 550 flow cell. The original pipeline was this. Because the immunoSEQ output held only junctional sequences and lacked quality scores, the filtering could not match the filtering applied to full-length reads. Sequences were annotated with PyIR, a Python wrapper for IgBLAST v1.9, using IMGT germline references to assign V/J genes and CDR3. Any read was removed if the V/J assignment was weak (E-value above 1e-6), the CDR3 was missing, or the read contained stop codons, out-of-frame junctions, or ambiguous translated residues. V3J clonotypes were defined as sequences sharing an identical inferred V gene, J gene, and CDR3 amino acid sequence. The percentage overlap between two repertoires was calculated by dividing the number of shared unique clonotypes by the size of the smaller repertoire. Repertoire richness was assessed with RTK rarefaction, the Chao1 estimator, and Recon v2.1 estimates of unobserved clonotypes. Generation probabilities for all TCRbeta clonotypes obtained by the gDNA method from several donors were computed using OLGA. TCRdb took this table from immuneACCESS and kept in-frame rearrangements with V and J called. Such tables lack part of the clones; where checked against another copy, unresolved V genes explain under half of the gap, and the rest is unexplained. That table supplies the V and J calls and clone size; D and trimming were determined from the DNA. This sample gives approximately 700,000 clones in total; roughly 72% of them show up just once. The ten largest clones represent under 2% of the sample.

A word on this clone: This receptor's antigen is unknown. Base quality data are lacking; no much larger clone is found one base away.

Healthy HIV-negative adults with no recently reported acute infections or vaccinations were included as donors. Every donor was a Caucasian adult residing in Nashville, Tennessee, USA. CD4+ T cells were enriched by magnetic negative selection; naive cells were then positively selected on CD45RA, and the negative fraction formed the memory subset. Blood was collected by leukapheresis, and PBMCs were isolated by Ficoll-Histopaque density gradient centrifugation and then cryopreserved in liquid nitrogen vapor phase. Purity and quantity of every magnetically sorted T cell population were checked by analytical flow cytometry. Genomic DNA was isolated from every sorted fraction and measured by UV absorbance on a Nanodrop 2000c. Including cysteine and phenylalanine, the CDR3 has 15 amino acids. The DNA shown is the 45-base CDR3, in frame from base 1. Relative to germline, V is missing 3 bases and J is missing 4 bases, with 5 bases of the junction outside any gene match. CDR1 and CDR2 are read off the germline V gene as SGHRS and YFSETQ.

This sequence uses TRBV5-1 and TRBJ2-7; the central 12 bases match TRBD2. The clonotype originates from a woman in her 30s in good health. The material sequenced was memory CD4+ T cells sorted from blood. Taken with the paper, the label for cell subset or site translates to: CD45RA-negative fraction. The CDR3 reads CASSSLAGGPYEQYF. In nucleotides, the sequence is TGCGCCAGCAGCTCCCTAGCGGGAGGGCCTTACGAGCAGTACTTC.